Below are 18 T cell receptor beta chains sequenced from a single sample in a study of shared T cell receptors in the human thymus. Method: immunoSEQ multiplex PCR; TCRdb's copy keeps in-frame clones and lacks some. The sample shows 500,000 to 550,000 clones, approximately 78% of them seen only once. The sample also formed part of further work on human thymus T cells.

The material sequenced was thymocytes. Receptors were obtained from a boy under three years old with a congenital heart defect.

The chain has TRBV7-6 and TRBJ1-1, with a possible D match to TRBD1 (5 bases). Germline V gene sequence: CDR1 SGHVS, CDR2 FNYEAQ. V was shortened by 5 bases and J by 5 bases, with 18 bases between the two germline ends. This CDR3 is 15 amino acids long. Written as DNA, the CDR3 is TGTGCCAGCAGCCCTGGGGCTGGGCCGGAGACTGAAGCTTTCTTT. This gives the protein CASSPGAGPETEAFF. The whole variable domain, remainder taken from reference TRBV7-6 and TRBJ1-1, is GAGVSQSPRYKVTKRGQDVALRCDPISGHVSLYWYRQALGQGPEFLTYFNYEAQQDKSGLPNDRFSAERPEGSISTLTIQRTEQRDSAMYRCASSPGAGPETEAFFGQGTRLTVV.

The chain recombines TRBV6-6 with TRBJ1-2, with 7 bases identical to TRBD1. The germline V gene encodes CDR1 MNHNY and CDR2 SVGAGI (reference sequence). V trimming: 2 bases; J trimming: 1 base; junction bases outside the gene matches: 4. The CDR3 totals 15 residues. CDR3 nucleotide sequence: TGTGCCAGCAGTTACCGACAGGGCTTTAACTATGGCTACACCTTC. Residues: CASSYRQGFNYGYTF.

This clone has a handful of counts. This chain uses TRBV10-2 with TRBJ1-2; 8 bases map to TRBD1. The CDR3 has 14 residues. V was pared by 5 bases and J by 3 bases, with 5 bases of the junction left unmatched. Germline V gives CDR1 WSHSY, CDR2 SAAADI. The CDR3 nucleotides are TGCGCCAGCAGTCCCAGGGGGCTCTACTATGGCTACACCTTC. It is translated as CASSPRGLYYGYTF.

This clone was detected a few times. This chain uses TRBV4-2 with TRBJ1-6, with D uncertain. The CDR3 is 17 amino acids. Trimming shortened V by 0 bases and J by 0 bases, and 9 bases separated the two germline ends. CDR1 LGHNA and CDR2 YNFKEQ come from the germline V gene. The CDR3 here is CASSQEGRYSYNSPLHF. The CDR3 nucleotides are TGTGCCAGCAGCCAAGAGGGGAGATACTCCTATAATTCACCCCTCCACTTT.

The genes are TRBV4-1 and TRBJ1-4; no clear D gene. The CDR3 has 15 residues. CDR1 and CDR2 (germline): MGHRA, YSYEKL. With 1 base removed from V and 5 bases from J, the gap between germline ends came to 11 bases. The CDR3 DNA reads TGCGCCAGCAGCCAAGCAGCGACCTTAAATGAAAAACTGTTTTTT. The encoded protein is CASSQAATLNEKLFF.

The genes are TRBV5-6 and TRBJ2-5; D possibly corresponds to TRBD1 (6 bases). CDR3 length: 17 residues. Trimming stripped 4 bases from V and 0 bases from J, with 19 bases between. Looked up from germline, CDR1 is SGHDT and CDR2 is YYEEEE. The CDR3 region has the DNA TGTGCCAGCAGCAACGGGACGGGACACCCGTACCAAGAGACCCAGTACTTC. The encoded protein is CASSNGTGHPYQETQYF.

The rearrangement uses TRBV27 and TRBJ2-7, with a weak D call TRBD1 (5 bases). Trimming took 11 bases from V and 0 from J, leaving 11 bases between them. The CDR3 covers 12 residues. CDR1 is MNHEY and CDR2 is SMNVEV in the germline V gene (reference sequence). This chain's CDR3 is CASQGTSYEQYF. The CDR3 DNA is TGTGCCTCCCAGGGCACCTCCTACGAGCAGTACTTC.

J is TRBJ2-7 and V is TRBV4-3; no reliable D call. V lost 0 bases and J lost 0, with 18 bases in between. Germline CDR1 is LGHNA and CDR2 is YSLEER. The CDR3 extends over 18 amino acids. The CDR3 is CASSQDIHFGSFSYEQYF. The CDR3 DNA sequence: TGCGCCAGCAGCCAAGATATTCATTTCGGGTCTTTCTCCTACGAGCAGTACTTC.

The chain is built from TRBV13 and TRBJ2-7; the match to TRBD1 covers 10 bases. V dropped 5 bases and J dropped 4; count of bases not matched to a gene: 8. CDR1 and CDR2 (germline): PRHDT, FYEKMQ (reference sequence). The CDR3 contains 15 residues. As DNA, the CDR3 is TGTGCCAGCAGCGCCCCGGGACAGGGGCGGTACGAGCAGTACTTC. This encodes CASSAPGQGRYEQYF.

The chain combines TRBV7-2 with TRBJ1-4; D gene ambiguous. The germline V gene encodes CDR1 SGHTA and CDR2 FQGNSA. CDR3 size: 15 residues. Trimming removed 1 base at V and 3 bases at J, with 9 bases between. CDR3 protein: CASSLVPQANEKLFF. The CDR3 region has the DNA TGTGCCAGCAGCTTAGTACCTCAGGCTAATGAAAAACTGTTTTTT.

The chain combines TRBV6-5 with TRBJ2-7; the match to TRBD2 covers 10 bases. Germline lookup yields CDR1 MNHEY and CDR2 SVGAGI. Unmatched junction bases numbered 2, after V lost 4 bases and J lost 2 bases. The CDR3 runs 14 residues. The CDR3 here is CASSWTSGPYEQYF. The DNA of the CDR3 is TGTGCCAGCAGTTGGACTAGCGGACCCTACGAGCAGTACTTC.

This clone was seen a single time. This chain connects TRBV2 to TRBJ2-1; 9 bases fit TRBD2. With 6 bases clipped from V and 8 bases from J, the junction kept 11 bases outside the gene matches. Germline CDR1 and CDR2: SNHLY and FYNNEI. The CDR3 is made up of 15 amino acids. CDR3 DNA sequence: TGTGCCAGCAGGCCTAGCGGGATCAAGCTCCATGAGCAGTTCTTC. Translating gives CASRPSGIKLHEQFF.

This clone was detected only a few times. The chain is built from TRBV7-6 and TRBJ2-3; maybe TRBD2 (6 bases). The CDR3 has 16 residues. Germline CDR1 SGHVS, CDR2 FNYEAQ. V was pared by 5 bases and J by 2 bases, with 17 bases between. The CDR3 nucleotides read TGTGCCAGCAGCCCCCGGGGGTTGCGGGTCACAGATACGCAGTATTTT. The encoded protein is CASSPRGLRVTDTQYF.

The chain has TRBV12-5 and TRBJ2-7; weak D call: TRBD2 (5 bases). From germline, CDR1 is LGHNT and CDR2 FRNRAP. V was clipped by 5 bases and J by 5 bases, with 22 bases between them. The CDR3 sequence is 16 residues long. The CDR3, as DNA: TGTGCTAGTGGTCTTTCCCCGGGATCAGAAACCAACGAGCAGTACTTC. Its translation is CASGLSPGSETNEQYF.

The chain links TRBV28 to TRBJ2-7, with a weak D call TRBD1 (5 bases). Trimming left V 5 bases short and J 5 bases short, with 16 bases between. Per germline, CDR1 MDHEN and CDR2 SYDVKM. The CDR3 has 14 residues. For the CDR3, the DNA is TGTGCCAGCAGTCTAGGGGAAGAGAGACACGAGCAGTACTTC. Translating gives CASSLGEERHEQYF.

This sequence joins TRBV15 and TRBJ2-5; tentatively, D is TRBD1 (5 bases). Germline assignment: CDR1 LNHNV and CDR2 YYDKDF (reference sequence). V was clipped by 1 base and J by 3 bases, with 15 bases between them. The CDR3 runs to 16 residues. The CDR3 protein is CATSRGPSDTEETQYF. CDR3 sequence (DNA): TGTGCCACCAGCAGAGGGCCCTCGGACACCGAAGAGACCCAGTACTTC.

The chain uses TRBV28 and TRBJ1-5; TRBD1 agrees at 7 bases. CDR1 is MDHEN, CDR2 SYDVKM, per germline. CDR3 size: 12 residues. With V trimmed by 10 bases and J by 6 bases, 6 bases remained unmatched. This CDR3 reads CATDRVGQPQHF. The CDR3 coding sequence is TGTGCCACCGACAGGGTCGGTCAGCCCCAGCATTTT.

This clone came up a few times. This chain joins TRBV5-1 and TRBJ2-1; 10 bases agree with TRBD2. CDR1 is SGHRS, CDR2 YFSETQ, per germline. V gave up 4 bases and J gave up 9 bases; unmatched junction bases: 13. This CDR3 region has 16 residues. The CDR3 DNA reads TGCGCCAGCAGCGAAGGGACAGCGGGAGGGCCCAGTGAGCAGTTCTTC. It is translated as CASSEGTAGGPSEQFF.